This TCR beta chain was documented in a study of early T cells in non-severe SARS-CoV-2 infection. About the research overall: The chains were unpaired, and the sequenced material was bulk RNA from unsorted whole blood.

Tagging with unique molecular identifiers was applied to individual cDNA molecules. Via MiXCR, TCRdb re-called the 5' RACE reads, giving one row per CDR3 protein. The table records some 61,000 distinct CDR3 sequences, about 13% of them present only once. V trimming: 5 bases; J trimming: 6 bases; junction bases outside the gene matches: 3. CDR3 length: 14 amino acids. Germline V gene lookup returns CDR1 SEHNR and CDR2 FQNEAQ (reference sequence). This clonotype occurred a few times. The origin of this receptor is an adult who was a healthcare worker with PCR-confirmed SARS-CoV-2 infection or an uninfected control (not recorded which). The source material was whole blood. The V and J genes are TRBV7-9 and TRBJ1-6; TRBD1 matches 8 bases. The CDR3 DNA reads TGTGCCAGCAGCGTCGGACAGGGTAATTCACCCCTCCACTTT. This sequence encodes CASSVGQGNSPLHF.